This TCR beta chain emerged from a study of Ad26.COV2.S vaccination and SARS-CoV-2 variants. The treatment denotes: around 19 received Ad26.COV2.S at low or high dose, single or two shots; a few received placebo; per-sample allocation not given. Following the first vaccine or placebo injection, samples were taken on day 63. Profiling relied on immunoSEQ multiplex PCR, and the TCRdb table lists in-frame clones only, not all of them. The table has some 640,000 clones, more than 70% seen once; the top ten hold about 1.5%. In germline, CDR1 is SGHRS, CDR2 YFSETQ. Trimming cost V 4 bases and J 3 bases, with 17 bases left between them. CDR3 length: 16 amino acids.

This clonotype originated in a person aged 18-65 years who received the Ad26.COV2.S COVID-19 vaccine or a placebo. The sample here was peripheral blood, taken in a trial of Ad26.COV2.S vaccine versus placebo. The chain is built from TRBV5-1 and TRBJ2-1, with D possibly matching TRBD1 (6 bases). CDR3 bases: TGCGCCAGCAGCGCCCTAACAGGGAACTACTACAATGAGCAGTTCTTC. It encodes CASSALTGNYYNEQFF.